The 11 T cell receptor beta chains given below trace back to one sample, sequenced in a study of technical replicates of blood from several donors. Clones were read by immunoSEQ multiplex PCR, and TCRdb kept only the in-frame ones, dropping some. This table has just over 80,000 clones, roughly 94% appearing once. The sample was T cells isolated from PBMCs. Receptors originate from a human donor in good health.

The CDR3 DNA reads as TGTGCCAGCAGCTTAGCGGGAGGGGTCACAGATACGCAGTATTTT. This encodes CASSLAGGVTDTQYF. The genes are TRBV7-2 and TRBJ2-3; TRBD2 aligns across 7 bases. This CDR3 spans 15 amino acids. Per germline, CDR1 SGHTA and CDR2 FQGNSA. V shed 0 bases, J shed 2 bases, and the junction held 2 bases outside the gene matches.

V and J are TRBV30 and TRBJ1-3, with 10 nucleotides matching TRBD1. Trimming took 4 bases from V and 4 from J; bases not matched to a gene: 7. Germline CDR1 is GTSNPN and CDR2 is SVGIG (reference sequence). This CDR3 is 15 amino acids long. The CDR3, as DNA: TGTGCCTGGACTAGACAGGGGGCAAGAGGAAACACCATATATTTT. This encodes CAWTRQGARGNTIYF.

The chain has TRBV11-2 and TRBJ1-4, with D hard to call. The V and J ends lost 6 bases and 0 bases respectively, with 14 bases between them. The CDR3 spans 16 residues. Germline-derived CDR1 and CDR2 are SGHAT and FQNNGV. The CDR3 bases are TGTGCCAGCAGAGCGGGCCGAACGGCAACTAATGAAAAACTGTTTTTT. This gives the protein CASRAGRTATNEKLFF.

The chain combines TRBV27 with TRBJ2-7; weak D call: TRBD1 (5 bases). The germline V and J ends were trimmed by 4 bases and 2 bases, with 12 bases remaining between them. Germline lookup yields CDR1 MNHEY and CDR2 SMNVEV (reference sequence). This CDR3 region has 14 residues. The CDR3: CASSSSGYTYEQYF. DNA for the CDR3: TGTGCCAGCAGTTCTTCAGGGTACACCTACGAGCAGTACTTC.

The chain joins TRBV28 to TRBJ1-2; D unresolved. CDR1 is MDHEN, CDR2 SYDVKM, per germline. The V and J ends lost 8 bases and 2 bases respectively, with 3 bases between them. CDR3 length equals 10 residues. This chain's CDR3 is CASLNYGYTF. The DNA for the CDR3 is TGTGCCAGCCTCAACTATGGCTACACCTTC.

V and J are TRBV5-1 and TRBJ2-3, with a tentative D call TRBD2 (5 bases). CDR1 SGHRS and CDR2 YFSETQ come from the germline V gene. This CDR3 region has 13 residues. Trimming left V 4 bases short and J 4 bases short, with 10 bases between. The CDR3 DNA sequence: TGCGCCAGCAGCGACACGAGGGCAGATACGCAGTATTTT. Its translation: CASSDTRADTQYF. Filled out from reference TRBV5-1 and TRBJ2-3, the complete variable domain reads KAGVTQTPRYLIKTRGQQVTLSCSPISGHRSVSWYQQTPGQGLQFLFEYFSETQRNKGNFPGRFSGRQFSNSRSEMNVSTLELGDSALYLCASSDTRADTQYFGPGTRLTVL.

This chain joins TRBV11-3 and TRBJ2-1; perhaps TRBD2 as D (6 bases). V was cut by 5 bases and J by 4 bases, with 15 bases left in between. CDR3 length: 15 residues. Per the germline V gene, CDR1 is SGHNT and CDR2 is YENEEA. CDR3 coding DNA: TGTGCCAGCAGCCCGCCCCTGGGGGGTTACAATGAGCAGTTCTTC. Amino acids: CASSPPLGGYNEQFF. Complete variable domain (other parts from reference TRBV11-3 and TRBJ2-1): EAGVVQSPRYKIIEKKQPVAFWCNPISGHNTLYWYLQNLGQGPELLIRYENEEAVDDSQLPKDRFSAERLKGVDSTLKIQPAELGDSAVYLCASSPPLGGYNEQFFGPGTRLTVL.

This clone was picked up a small number of times. V usage is TRBV18 and J usage is TRBJ1-1; TRBD1 might be the D (6 bases). The V gene's germline CDR1 is KGHSH and CDR2 LQKENI. The CDR3 is 13 amino acids. The V and J ends lost 8 bases and 4 bases respectively, with 14 bases between them. The CDR3 DNA reads TGTGCCAGCGGGGCAGGGGTTGGCACTGAAGCTTTCTTT. Translating gives CASGAGVGTEAFF. The full variable domain, completed using reference TRBV18 and TRBJ1-1, is NAGVMQNPRHLVRRRGQEARLRCSPMKGHSHVYWYRQLPEEGLKFMVYLQKENIIDESGMPKERFSAEFPKEGPSILRIQQVVRGDSAAYFCASGAGVGTEAFFGQGTRLTVV.

This rearrangement joins TRBV5-1 to TRBJ2-7; 7 nucleotides match TRBD1. Germline CDR1 is SGHRS and CDR2 is YFSETQ. CDR3 length: 15 amino acids. Trimming removed 4 bases from V and 6 bases from J; junction bases left unmatched: 13. CDR3 amino acids: CASSNHRDSSSEQYF. CDR3 DNA: TGCGCCAGCAGCAACCACAGGGACAGCTCGTCCGAGCAGTACTTC.

As DNA, the CDR3 is TGTGCCAGTAGATTACAAGTCAATCTGAACACTGAAGCTTTCTTT. This translates into CASRLQVNLNTEAFF. The chain carries TRBV19 and TRBJ1-1; unclear D gene. CDR3 length: 15 residues. Germline V gene lookup returns CDR1 LNHDA and CDR2 SQIVND (reference sequence). V was pared by 6 bases and J by 0 bases, with 14 bases between.

V and J are TRBV27 and TRBJ2-6, with D possibly TRBD2 on 5 matching bases. V was pared by 2 bases and J by 0 bases, with 14 bases between. Germline V gene sequence: CDR1 MNHEY, CDR2 SMNVEV (reference sequence). The CDR3 is made up of 18 amino acids. CDR3 sequence reads: CASSLMRAGHSGANVLTF. The CDR3 coding sequence is TGTGCCAGCAGTTTAATGCGGGCCGGGCACTCTGGGGCCAACGTCCTGACTTTC.